What follows is one T cell receptor (beta chain) and its context. No antigen is known for it. An equimolar mix of two oligonucleotides served as the beta constant-region primer for TRBC1 and TRBC2. Nested alpha and beta constant-region primers with the SP2 primer drove four PCR rounds on ligated cDNA. The cDNA 3' end received a ligated single-stranded oligonucleotide carrying the SP2 primer and a 12-nucleotide UMI. In TCRdb, the UMI-ligation and nested PCR reads were re-called with MiXCR into one record per CDR3 protein. Of about 150,000 distinct CDR3 sequences in the sample, about 20% were seen once. The data were taken from a study of naive and memory T cell subsets. Study findings and constraints: Over 95% of naive TCR sequences appeared only once after error correction, unlike memory subsets. Especially in CD8 cells, naive repertoires contained a few larger clonotypes, possibly CD45RA-re-expressing memory cells.

Between the trimmed V and J ends, which lost 7 bases and 1 base, there was a span of 16 bases. The CDR3 covers 15 residues. Germline loops: CDR1 MNHEY, CDR2 SVGEGT. CMV status came from CD4+ T cell IFNgamma after overnight CMV lysate stimulation of fresh PBMCs. Sequencing used naive CD4+ T cells from blood. The chain links TRBV6-2 or TRBV6-3 to TRBJ2-5; maybe TRBD1 (6 bases). The sequence was collected from a human donor in good health. The CDR3 here is CASKNNRATQETQYF. CDR3 nucleotides: TGTGCCAGCAAGAACAACAGGGCAACCCAAGAGACCCAGTACTTC.